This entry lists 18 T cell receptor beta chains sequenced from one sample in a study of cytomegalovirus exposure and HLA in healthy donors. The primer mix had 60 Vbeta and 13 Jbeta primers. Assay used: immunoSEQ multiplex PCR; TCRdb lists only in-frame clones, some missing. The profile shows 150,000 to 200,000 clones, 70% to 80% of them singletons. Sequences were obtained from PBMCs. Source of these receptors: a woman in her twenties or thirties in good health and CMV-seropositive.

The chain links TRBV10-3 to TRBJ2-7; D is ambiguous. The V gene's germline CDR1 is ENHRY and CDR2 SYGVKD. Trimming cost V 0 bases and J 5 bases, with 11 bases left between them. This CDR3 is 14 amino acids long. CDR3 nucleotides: TGTGCCATCAGTGAGTCGGGCAGGCTCGACGAGCAGTACTTC. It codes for CAISESGRLDEQYF.

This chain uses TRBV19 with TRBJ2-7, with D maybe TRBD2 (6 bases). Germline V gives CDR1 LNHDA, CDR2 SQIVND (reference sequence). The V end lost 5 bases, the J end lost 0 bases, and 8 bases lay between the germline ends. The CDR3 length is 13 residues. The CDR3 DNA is TGTGCCAGTAGTGTGGGACTCTCCTACGAGCAGTACTTC. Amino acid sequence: CASSVGLSYEQYF. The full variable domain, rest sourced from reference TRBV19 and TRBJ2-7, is DGGITQSPKYLFRKEGQNVTLSCEQNLNHDAMYWYRQDPGQGLRLIYYSQIVNDFQKGDIAEGYSVSREKKESFPLTVTSAQKNPTAFYLCASSVGLSYEQYFGPGTRLTVT.

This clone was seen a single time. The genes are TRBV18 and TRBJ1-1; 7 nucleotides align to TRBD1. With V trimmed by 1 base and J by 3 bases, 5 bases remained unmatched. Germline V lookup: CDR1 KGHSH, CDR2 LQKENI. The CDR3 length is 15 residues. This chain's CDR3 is CASSPQTGPYTEAFF. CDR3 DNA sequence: TGTGCCAGCTCACCACAGACAGGGCCTTACACTGAAGCTTTCTTT.

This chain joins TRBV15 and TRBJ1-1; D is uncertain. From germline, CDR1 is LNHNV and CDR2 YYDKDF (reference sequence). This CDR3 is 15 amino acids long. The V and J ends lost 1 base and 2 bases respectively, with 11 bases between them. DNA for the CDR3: TGTGCCACCAGCAGAGGACGGGAGGGTAACACTGAAGCTTTCTTT. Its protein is CATSRGREGNTEAFF.

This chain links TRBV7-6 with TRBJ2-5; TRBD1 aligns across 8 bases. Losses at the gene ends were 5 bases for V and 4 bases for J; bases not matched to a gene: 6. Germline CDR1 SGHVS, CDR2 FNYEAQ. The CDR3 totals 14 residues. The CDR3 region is CASSVQGAGETQYF. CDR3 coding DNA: TGTGCCAGCAGCGTCCAGGGGGCCGGAGAGACCCAGTACTTC.

The CDR3 here is CASSLGQFLIKNIQYF. CDR3 nucleotide sequence: TGCGCCAGCAGCTTGGGACAGTTTTTAATCAAAAACATTCAGTACTTC. The chain combines TRBV5-1 with TRBJ2-4; possibly TRBD1 for D (5 bases). Germline CDR1 SGHRS, CDR2 YFSETQ. The length of the CDR3 is 16 residues. V lost 0 bases to trimming and J lost 3 bases, with 13 bases between them.

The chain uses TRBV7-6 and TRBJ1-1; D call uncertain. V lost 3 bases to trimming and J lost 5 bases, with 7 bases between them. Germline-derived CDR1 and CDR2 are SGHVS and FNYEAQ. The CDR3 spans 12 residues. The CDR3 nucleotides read TGTGCCAGCAGCTTGAGTGGTACTGAAGCTTTCTTT. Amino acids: CASSLSGTEAFF.

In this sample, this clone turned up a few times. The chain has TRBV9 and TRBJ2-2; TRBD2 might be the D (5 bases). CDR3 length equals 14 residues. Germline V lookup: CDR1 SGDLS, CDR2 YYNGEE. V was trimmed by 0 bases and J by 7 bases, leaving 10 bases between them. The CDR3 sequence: CASSVVSRDGELFF. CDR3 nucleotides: TGTGCCAGCAGCGTAGTGTCGAGGGACGGGGAGCTGTTTTTT.

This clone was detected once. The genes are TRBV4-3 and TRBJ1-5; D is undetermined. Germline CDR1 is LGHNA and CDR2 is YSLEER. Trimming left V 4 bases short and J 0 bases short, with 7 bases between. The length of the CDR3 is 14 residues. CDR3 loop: CASSLGYSNQPQHF. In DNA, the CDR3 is TGCGCCAGCAGCCTCGGTTATAGCAATCAGCCCCAGCATTTT.

The CDR3 reads CASSDDRGWTGELFF. CDR3 nucleotide sequence: TGTGCCAGCAGTGACGACAGGGGATGGACCGGGGAGCTGTTTTTT. The V gene is TRBV6-1, the J gene TRBJ2-2; 8 nucleotides line up with TRBD1. Germline loops: CDR1 MNHNS, CDR2 SASEGT. The V gene end was trimmed by 3 bases and the J gene end by 5 bases; junction bases not matched to a gene: 5. The length of the CDR3 is 15 residues.

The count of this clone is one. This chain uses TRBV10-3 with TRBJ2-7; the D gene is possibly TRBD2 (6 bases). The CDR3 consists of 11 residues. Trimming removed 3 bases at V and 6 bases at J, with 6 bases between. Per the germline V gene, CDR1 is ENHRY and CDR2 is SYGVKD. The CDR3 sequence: CAISEAGEQYF. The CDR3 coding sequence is TGTGCCATCAGTGAAGCGGGCGAGCAGTACTTC.

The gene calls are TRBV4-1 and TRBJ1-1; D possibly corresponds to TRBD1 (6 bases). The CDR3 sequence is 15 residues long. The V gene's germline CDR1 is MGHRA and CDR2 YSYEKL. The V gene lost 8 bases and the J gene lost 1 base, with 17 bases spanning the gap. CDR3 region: CASSITGGKNTEAFF. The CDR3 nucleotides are TGCGCCAGCTCCATAACTGGGGGCAAGAACACTGAAGCTTTCTTT.

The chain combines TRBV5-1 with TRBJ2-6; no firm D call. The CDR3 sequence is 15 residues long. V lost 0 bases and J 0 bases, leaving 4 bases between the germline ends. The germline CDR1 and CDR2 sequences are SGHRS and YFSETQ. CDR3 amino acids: CASSLEPSGANVLTF. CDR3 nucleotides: TGCGCCAGCAGCTTGGAGCCCTCTGGGGCCAACGTCCTGACTTTC.

CDR3 sequence: CASSVATGNTGELFF. The CDR3 bases are TGTGCCAGCAGCGTAGCCACAGGGAACACCGGGGAGCTGTTTTTT. V and J are TRBV9 and TRBJ2-2, with D possibly matching TRBD1 (5 bases). This CDR3 is 15 amino acids long. Deletions cut 0 bases from V and 1 base from J, with 7 bases between. Germline V gene sequence: CDR1 SGDLS, CDR2 YYNGEE. Variable domain in full (rest from reference TRBV9 and TRBJ2-2): DSGVTQTPKHLITATGQRVTLRCSPRSGDLSVYWYQQSLDQGLQFLIQYYNGEERAKGNILERFSAQQFPDLHSELNLSSLELGDSALYFCASSVATGNTGELFFGEGSRLTVL.

CDR3 in DNA: TGTGCCAGCAGTTTCTCTTCGACAGGGGCTCGTCAGCCCCAGCATTTT. Translation gives CASSFSSTGARQPQHF. J is TRBJ1-5 and V is TRBV27; 8 bases align to TRBD1. The ends lost 3 bases at V and 6 bases at J; junction bases unmatched: 10. CDR3 length: 16 amino acids. Germline V gene data show CDR1 as MNHEY and CDR2 as SMNVEV (reference sequence).

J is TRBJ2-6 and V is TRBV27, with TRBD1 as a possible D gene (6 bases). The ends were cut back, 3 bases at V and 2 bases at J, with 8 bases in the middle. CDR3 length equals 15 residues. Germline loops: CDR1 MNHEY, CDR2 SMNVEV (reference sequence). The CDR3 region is CASSLKGAGANVLTF. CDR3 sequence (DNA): TGTGCCAGCAGTTTGAAGGGGGCTGGGGCCAACGTCCTGACTTTC.

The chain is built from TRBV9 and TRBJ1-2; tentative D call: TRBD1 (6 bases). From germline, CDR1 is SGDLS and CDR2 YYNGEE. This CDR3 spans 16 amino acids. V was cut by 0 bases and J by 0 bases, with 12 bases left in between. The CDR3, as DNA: TGTGCCAGCAGCGTAGCTTCAGGGGCTTCTAACTATGGCTACACCTTC. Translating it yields CASSVASGASNYGYTF.

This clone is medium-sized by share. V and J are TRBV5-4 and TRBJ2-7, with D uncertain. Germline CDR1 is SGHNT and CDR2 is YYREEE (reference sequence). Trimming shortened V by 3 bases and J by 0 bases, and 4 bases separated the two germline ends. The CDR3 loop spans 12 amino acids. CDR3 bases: TGTGCCAGCAGCTCAAACTCCTACGAGCAGTACTTC. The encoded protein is CASSSNSYEQYF.